The 8 T cell receptor beta chains given below trace back to one sample, sequenced in a study of Tregs in tolerant kidney transplant recipients. The data were produced by immunoSEQ multiplex PCR, yet TCRdb's version contains in-frame clones alone and is incomplete. This sample has 100,000 or so clones, with roughly 93% found just once. The nonmyeloablative bone marrow transplants came from related graft donors, with transient mixed chimerism. Specimen: CD4+ T cells from blood (PBMCs), collected 12 months after the transplant. All receptors derive from a human patient who received a combined kidney and bone marrow transplant. Some T cells may be the graft donor's.

This rearrangement joins TRBV7-9 to TRBJ2-5; 7 positions agree with TRBD1. The germline gives CDR1 SEHNR, CDR2 FQNEAQ (reference sequence). CDR3 size: 15 residues. Trimming took 4 bases from V and 5 from J; bases not matched to a gene: 10. The CDR3 reads CASSSQGSELETQYF. CDR3 nucleotide sequence: TGTGCCAGCAGCTCACAGGGGTCCGAATTGGAGACCCAGTACTTC. Using reference TRBV7-9 and TRBJ2-5 for the parts outside the CDR3, the full variable domain is DTGVSQNPRHKITKRGQNVTFRCDPISEHNRLYWYRQTLGQGPEFLTYFQNEAQLEKSRLLSDRFSAERPKGSFSTLEIQRTEQGDSAMYLCASSSQGSELETQYFGPGTRLLVL.

The chain links TRBV7-9 to TRBJ1-6; a possible D gene is TRBD1 (5 bases). This CDR3 is 15 amino acids long. The germline V gene encodes CDR1 SEHNR and CDR2 FQNEAQ (reference sequence). Trimming removed 2 bases at V and 6 bases at J, with 11 bases between. Written as DNA, the CDR3 is TGTGCCAGCAGCTTAAGGGTGCAGGGTAATTCACCCCTCCACTTT. Translation gives CASSLRVQGNSPLHF.

This clone occurred once. The chain combines TRBV4-3 with TRBJ2-3; weak D call: TRBD2 (6 bases). The germline gives CDR1 LGHNA, CDR2 YSLEER. The CDR3 covers 16 residues. Trimming pared 6 bases from V and 3 bases from J, leaving 19 bases between. DNA for the CDR3: TGCGCCAGCAGTCATGTCGGAGGGGTAGGTACAGATACGCAGTATTTT. It codes for CASSHVGGVGTDTQYF.

The rearrangement joins TRBV6-5 to TRBJ2-3; no clear D gene. The CDR3 totals 11 residues. In germline, CDR1 is MNHEY, CDR2 SVGAGI. Trimming took 4 bases from V and 4 from J, leaving 3 bases between them. CDR3 in DNA: TGTGCCAGCAGTTTCTCAGATACGCAGTATTTT. Residues: CASSFSDTQYF.

V and J are TRBV5-6 and TRBJ2-7, with a weak D call TRBD1 (6 bases). The V gene's germline CDR1 is SGHDT and CDR2 YYEEEE. V gave up 4 bases and J gave up 2 bases, with 10 bases separating them. The CDR3 is made up of 13 amino acids. The CDR3 reads CASSPQGPYEQYF. CDR3 DNA: TGTGCCAGCAGCCCCCAGGGGCCCTACGAGCAGTACTTC.

V usage is TRBV25-1 and J usage is TRBJ1-4; maybe TRBD1 (6 bases). V was shortened by 1 base and J by 0 bases, with 12 bases between the two germline ends. The CDR3 runs 17 residues. CDR1 and CDR2 (germline): MGHDK, SYGVNS. The DNA of the CDR3 is TGTGCCAGCAGTGAATTCACAGGGAAAGCAACTAATGAAAAACTGTTTTTT. Its translation: CASSEFTGKATNEKLFF. Together with reference TRBV25-1 and TRBJ1-4, the CDR3 gives the full variable domain: EADIYQTPRYLVIGTGKKITLECSQTMGHDKMYWYQQDPGMELHLIHYSYGVNSTEKGDLSSESTVSRIRTEHFPLTLESARPSHTSQYLCASSEFTGKATNEKLFFGSGTQLSVL.

The genes are TRBV2 and TRBJ1-5; 12 bases match TRBD1. The V and J ends lost 6 bases and 7 bases, in that order; junction bases with no gene match: 1. In germline, CDR1 is SNHLY, CDR2 FYNNEI. This CDR3 has 13 amino acids. The CDR3 region has the DNA TGTGCCAGCAGAGGGACAGGGGGCCAGCCCCAGCATTTT. Encoded protein: CASRGTGGQPQHF. Using reference TRBV2 and TRBJ1-5 for the parts outside the CDR3, the full variable domain is EPEVTQTPSHQVTQMGQEVILRCVPISNHLYFYWYRQILGQKVEFLVSFYNNEISEKSEIFDDQFSVERPDGSNFTLKIRSTKLEDSAMYFCASRGTGGQPQHFGDGTRLSIL.

This clone was detected only once. This chain links TRBV7-8 with TRBJ1-4; perhaps TRBD1 as D (6 bases). V lost 6 bases and J lost 4, with 12 bases in between. This CDR3 is built from 14 residues. Germline CDR1 is SGHVS and CDR2 is FQNEAQ. CDR3 in DNA: TGTGCCAGCAGGAGGGGGAGGGGTAATGAAAAACTGTTTTTT. Residues: CASRRGRGNEKLFF.